The next 9 T cell receptor beta chains were all read from a single sample in a study of siplizumab effects on memory and regulatory T cells. The table came from immunoSEQ multiplex PCR; TCRdb's copy has only in-frame clones and leaves some out. The top ten hold about 4.5% of the sample, which has 70,000 to 90,000 clones, 93% seen once. Material for sequencing was CD8+ T cells sorted from blood. These receptors were taken from a human donor in good health.

On this clone itself: Distinct nucleotide sequences in the sample also encode this CDR3. The chain employs TRBV10-3 and TRBJ2-1; D is unclear. The V gene lost 2 bases and the J gene lost 6 bases, with 5 bases spanning the gap. Germline loops: CDR1 ENHRY, CDR2 SYGVKD. The CDR3 is 12 residues long. DNA for the CDR3: TGTGCCATCAGTGAGGGTAGCAATGAGCAGTTCTTC. It codes for CAISEGSNEQFF.

J is TRBJ1-1 and V is TRBV30; tentatively, D is TRBD1 (5 bases). CDR1 is GTSNPN and CDR2 is SVGIG in the germline V gene (reference sequence). CDR3 length equals 10 residues. The chain's CDR3 is CGGDGTEAFF. The DNA for the CDR3 is TGTGGAGGGGACGGCACTGAAGCTTTCTTT.

This clone occurred once. The chain combines TRBV20-1 with TRBJ1-2, with D hard to call. CDR1 is DFQATT and CDR2 is SNEGSKA in the germline V gene (reference sequence). The CDR3 runs 10 residues. V dropped 5 bases and J dropped 8 bases, with 9 bases sitting between them. CDR3 DNA sequence: TGCAGTGCTCCCGCCGGGGGCTACACCTTC. Its translation is CSAPAGGYTF.

This clone was found once. This rearrangement joins TRBV6-5 to TRBJ2-5, with no clear D. The CDR3 consists of 14 residues. CDR1 is MNHEY, CDR2 SVGAGI, per germline. V dropped 2 bases and J dropped 5 bases, with 12 bases sitting between them. The CDR3: CASSYGPTGETQYF. For the CDR3, the DNA is TGTGCCAGCAGTTACGGGCCTACCGGGGAGACCCAGTACTTC.

The chain couples TRBV29-1 to TRBJ2-7; 9 bases agree with TRBD1. This CDR3 contains 13 residues. Germline lookup yields CDR1 SQVTM and CDR2 ANQGSEA. With 3 bases clipped from V and 4 bases from J, the junction kept 4 bases outside the gene matches. The CDR3 bases are TGCAGCGTTGAGGGACAGGGACTTTACGAGCAGTACTTC. Protein product: CSVEGQGLYEQYF.

This chain joins TRBV5-6 and TRBJ1-4; D is unclear. With 2 bases removed from V and 7 bases from J, the gap between germline ends came to 15 bases. CDR1 is SGHDT, CDR2 YYEEEE, per germline. This CDR3 has 15 residues. In DNA, the CDR3 is TGTGCCAGCAGCTTATGGTTTCCCGGAGGTGAAAAACTGTTTTTT. Translation: CASSLWFPGGEKLFF.

V is TRBV2 and J is TRBJ1-1, with TRBD1 identical over 8 bases. V lost 6 bases and J lost 8; bases outside the gene matches: 8. Germline CDR1 reads SNHLY; CDR2 reads FYNNEI. There are 13 residues in the CDR3. The CDR3 DNA reads TGTGCCAGCAGCTCAACAGGGGGGAACGAAGCTTTCTTT. Translating it yields CASSSTGGNEAFF.

The gene calls are TRBV5-8 and TRBJ1-2, with D tentatively TRBD1 (5 bases). The germline V gene has CDR1 SGHTS and CDR2 YDEGEE. The CDR3 has 12 residues. Between the trimmed V and J ends, which lost 9 bases and 7 bases, there was a span of 16 bases. The CDR3 region is CATQGVTGGYTF. In nucleotides, the CDR3 is TGTGCCACCCAGGGTGTGACGGGTGGCTACACCTTC.

The genes are TRBV4-1 and TRBJ2-1; weak D call: TRBD1 (9 bases). Trimming left V 4 bases short and J 9 bases short, with 16 bases between. Per the germline V gene, CDR1 is MGHRA and CDR2 is YSYEKL. The CDR3 runs to 14 residues. The CDR3 bases are TGCGCCAGCAGCCCGGGGGGGACAGGGACTGAGCAGTTCTTC. Its protein is CASSPGGTGTEQFF.